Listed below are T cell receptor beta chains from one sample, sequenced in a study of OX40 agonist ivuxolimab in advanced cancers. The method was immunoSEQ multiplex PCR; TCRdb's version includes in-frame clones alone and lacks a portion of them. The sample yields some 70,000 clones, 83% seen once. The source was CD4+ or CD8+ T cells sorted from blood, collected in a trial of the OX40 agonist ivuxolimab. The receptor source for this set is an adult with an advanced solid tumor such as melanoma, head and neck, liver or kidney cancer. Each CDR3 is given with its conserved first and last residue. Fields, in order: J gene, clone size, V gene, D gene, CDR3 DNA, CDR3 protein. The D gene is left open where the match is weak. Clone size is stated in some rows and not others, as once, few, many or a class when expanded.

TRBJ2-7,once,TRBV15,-,TGTGCCACCAGCAGAGAGTTGGGTTACAACGAGCAGTACTTC,CATSRELGYNEQYF
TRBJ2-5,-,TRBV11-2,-,TGTGCCAGCAGCCTCGTGGGCTCGGTCGGAGAGACCCAGTACTTC,CASSLVGSVGETQYF
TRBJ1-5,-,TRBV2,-,TGTGCCAGCAGCCCTGAGGGGGGGAATCAGCCCCAGCATTTT,CASSPEGGNQPQHF
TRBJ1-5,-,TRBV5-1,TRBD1,TGCGCCAGCAGCCGAGGACAGGGGGCGGATCAGCCCCAGCATTTT,CASSRGQGADQPQHF
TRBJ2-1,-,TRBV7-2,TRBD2,TGTGCCAGCCGGGGTAGCGGGGGAAATGAGCAGTTCTTC,CASRGSGGNEQFF
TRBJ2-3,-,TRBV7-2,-,TGTGCCAGCAGCTCCCGCGGAGTTAGCACAGATACGCAGTATTTT,CASSSRGVSTDTQYF
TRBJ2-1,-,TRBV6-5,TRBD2,TGTGCCAGCAGTCCACGGGGGGTCCCGGTTAATGAGCAGTTCTTC,CASSPRGVPVNEQFF
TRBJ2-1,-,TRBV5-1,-,TGCGCCAGCAGCTTGGTTACTAGCCGTGGCAATGAGCAGTTCTTC,CASSLVTSRGNEQFF
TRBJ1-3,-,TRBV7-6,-,TGTGCCAGCAGCTTAGCGACGACGGACTCTGGAAACACCATATATTTT,CASSLATTDSGNTIYF
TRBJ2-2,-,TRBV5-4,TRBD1,TGTGCCAGCAGCTTACAGGGGTCTGGGAACACCGGGGAGCTGTTTTTT,CASSLQGSGNTGELFF
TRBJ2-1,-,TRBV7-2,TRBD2,TGTGCCAGCAGCTTAGCGGGACTAGCGGGAATCCCCGGACCCTACAATGAGCAGTTCTTC,CASSLAGLAGIPGPYNEQFF
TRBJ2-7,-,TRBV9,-,TGTGCCAGCAGCGTATACAGGGACCCCTCCTACGAGCAGTACTTC,CASSVYRDPSYEQYF
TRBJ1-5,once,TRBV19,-,TGTGCCAGTACCCAATCCCCCGGGCTCCAGGTACCCCAGCATTTT,CASTQSPGLQVPQHF
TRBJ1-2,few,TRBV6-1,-,TGTGCCAGCAGGTTCGACCGCTACACCTTC,CASRFDRYTF
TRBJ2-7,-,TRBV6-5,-,TGTGCCAGCAGTTACTCAAGGGCAGCCTACGAGCAGTACTTC,CASSYSRAAYEQYF
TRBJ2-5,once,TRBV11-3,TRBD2,TGTGCCAGCAGCTTAGGCGGGGGTGTCCAAGAGACCCAGTACTTC,CASSLGGGVQETQYF
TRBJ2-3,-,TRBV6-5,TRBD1,TGTGCCAGCAGAAAGACAGGGGCGGGCACAGATACGCAGTATTTT,CASRKTGAGTDTQYF
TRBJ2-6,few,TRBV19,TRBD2,TGTGCCTCTTGGGACTACTCTGGGGCCAACGTCCTGACTTTC,CASWDYSGANVLTF
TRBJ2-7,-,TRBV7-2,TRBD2,TGTGCCAGCAGCTTCGTGAGCGGGGGCTACGAGCAGTACTTC,CASSFVSGGYEQYF
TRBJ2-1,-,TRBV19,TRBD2,TGTGCCAGTTTCTCTAGCGGGGGAGGGAATGAGCAGTTCTTC,CASFSSGGGNEQFF
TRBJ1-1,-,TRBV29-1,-,TGCAGCGCGCGGGGAGGGCTCACTGAAGCTTTCTTT,CSARGGLTEAFF
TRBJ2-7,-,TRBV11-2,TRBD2,TGTGCCAGCAGCTTAGAGACTAGCGGGGGGTTCTACGAGCAGTACTTC,CASSLETSGGFYEQYF
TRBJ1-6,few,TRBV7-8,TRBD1,TGTGCCAGCAGCAAGGACAGGGTGGTGGGTGTAGCTAAGAATTCACCCCTCCACTTT,CASSKDRVVGVAKNSPLHF
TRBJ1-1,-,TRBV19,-,TGTGCCAGTAGTATTATGAGTATGATGAACACTGAAGCTTTCTTT,CASSIMSMMNTEAFF
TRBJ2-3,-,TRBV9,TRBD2,TGTGCCAGCAGCCTCTCCGGACTAGCGGGGGCCTCAGATACGCAGTATTTT,CASSLSGLAGASDTQYF
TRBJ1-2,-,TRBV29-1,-,TGCAGCGTTGAGTATAATACCCGGGCCAACTATGGCTACACCTTC,CSVEYNTRANYGYTF
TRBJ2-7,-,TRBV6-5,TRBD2,TGTGCCAGCAGCAGCGGGGGGGGTGGGAGCTACGAGCAGTACTTC,CASSSGGGGSYEQYF
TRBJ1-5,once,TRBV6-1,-,TGTGCCAGCAACGGGGGTTTAGGGCAGCCCCAGCATTTT,CASNGGLGQPQHF
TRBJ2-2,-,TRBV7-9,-,TGTGCCAGCAGCTTAAGGGGAGGAAGGAACACCGGGGAGCTGTTTTTT,CASSLRGGRNTGELFF
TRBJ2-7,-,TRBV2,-,TGTGCCAGCAGCGGGCCCCGGGACGAGCAGTACTTC,CASSGPRDEQYF
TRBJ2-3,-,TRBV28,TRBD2,TGTGCCAGCGGGGGGGGCACAGATACGCAGTATTTT,CASGGGTDTQYF